This is a list of T cell receptor beta chains from one sample in a study of blood T cells in healthy people across ages. A single record per CDR3 protein comes from TCRdb applying MiXCR to the 5' RACE reads. Of fewer than 700,000 distinct CDR3 sequences in the sample, roughly 48% were seen once. The specimen was blood. The source is a man at least 80 years old in good health. The CDR3 runs from the conserved cysteine through the conserved F or W. A D gene is named only where the DNA matches it firmly. Size values are once, few and many counts, or a class for expanded clones, and some rows have none.

TRBV20-1	TRBJ2-7	TRBD2	-	TGCAGTGCTAGAGATTCTAGCGGGCCAACCTACGAGCAGTACTTC	CSARDSSGPTYEQYF
TRBV4-2	TRBJ2-5	-	-	TGTGCCAGCAGTCAAGATCGGGGGGCGGGAGCACAGGAGACCCAGTACTTC	CASSQDRGAGAQETQYF
TRBV7-7	TRBJ2-3	-	-	TGTGCTAGCAGTAACGGGCCTAGCACAGATACGCAGTATTTT	CASSNGPSTDTQYF
TRBV9	TRBJ2-4	TRBD2	-	TGTGCCTGCAGGGATACTAGCGGGGAGGACAAAAACATTCAGTACTTC	CACRDTSGEDKNIQYF
TRBV6-5	TRBJ1-2	-	many	TGTGCCAGCAGTTTCCGAGCAGACATTACGGAAGGCTACACCTTC	CASSFRADITEGYTF
TRBV6-6	TRBJ2-6	-	many	TGTGCCAGCAGTTACCGGACGGGTATCTCTGGGGCCAACGTCCTGACTTTC	CASSYRTGISGANVLTF
TRBV6-6	TRBJ2-7	TRBD2	-	TGTGCCAGCACCGGTCTTGTCGGGAGGGCCGACTACAATGAGCAGTACTTC	CASTGLVGRADYNEQYF
TRBV12-3/TRBV12-4	TRBJ2-5	TRBD1	-	TGTGCCAGCAGCTATCAGGGGGCTCGGGAGACCCAGTACTTC	CASSYQGARETQYF
TRBV6-2/TRBV6-3	TRBJ2-1	-	few	TGTGCCAGCCATTTTTTTAGCTCCTACAATGAGCAGTTCTTC	CASHFFSSYNEQFF
TRBV29-1	TRBJ2-2	-	-	TGCAGCGTTGAAGGGAACACCGGGGAGCTGTTTTTT	CSVEGNTGELFF
TRBV6-2/TRBV6-3	TRBJ2-1	-	once	TGTGCCAGCAGTTACTGGGATCAGGGGCAGTTCTTC	CASSYWDQGQFF
TRBV10-3	TRBJ2-1	TRBD2	-	TGTGCCATCAGAGGCTCCGCTAGCGGGGGGCCCTACAATGAGCAGTTCTTC	CAIRGSASGGPYNEQFF
TRBV20-1	TRBJ2-1	TRBD2	-	TGCAGTGCTAGAGCGGGAGGTGGAACGAATGAGCAGTTCTTC	CSARAGGGTNEQFF
TRBV12-3/TRBV12-4	TRBJ2-3	-	-	TGTGCCACCCTTCAAAGTTTTGGGGGCACAGATACGCAGTATTTT	CATLQSFGGTDTQYF
TRBV6-5	TRBJ1-1	-	many	TGTGCCAGCAGTCCCTGGTTTGGGAACACTGAAGCTTTCTTT	CASSPWFGNTEAFF
TRBV9	TRBJ2-7	-	-	TGTGCCAGCAGCTTGGAGGAGGGGGCCGACGAGCAGTACTTC	CASSLEEGADEQYF
TRBV2	TRBJ2-5	TRBD2	few	TGTGCCAGCAGCCCCAGCGGGGGGGCCTTTGAGACCCAGTACTTC	CASSPSGGAFETQYF
TRBV4-3	TRBJ1-2	TRBD1	-	TGCGCCAGCAGCCACGACAGGGAAGGCTATGGCTACACCTTC	CASSHDREGYGYTF
TRBV12-3/TRBV12-4	TRBJ2-5	-	-	TGTGCCAGCAGCCAAAGTTCTGGGATCCAGTACTTC	CASSQSSGIQYF
TRBV28	TRBJ1-5	-	-	TGTGCCAGCAGTTTATACTCGGCAGGGAAGTTGAGACAGCCCCAGCATTTT	CASSLYSAGKLRQPQHF
TRBV5-4	TRBJ2-5	-	-	TGTGCCAGCAGCGTGGACCCCTCCAATGAGCAGTACTTC	CASSVDPSNEQYF
TRBV20-1	TRBJ2-7	-	-	TGCAGGGTGGAGGGAACCGACTACGAGCAGTACTTC	CRVEGTDYEQYF
TRBV27	TRBJ2-1	TRBD1	once	TGTGCCAGCAGCCACCAGGGGGTCTACAATGAGCAGTTCTTC	CASSHQGVYNEQFF
TRBV6-5	TRBJ2-5	-	many	TGTGCCAGCAGGCGGACAGTCCTTCAAGAGACCCAGTACTTC	CASRRTVLQETQYF
TRBV7-2	TRBJ2-7	-	-	TGTGCCAGCAGCTTAGCACAGGGGAGGGGAGAGCAGTACTTC	CASSLAQGRGEQYF
TRBV5-5	TRBJ2-7	-	few	TGTGCCAGCAGCTTGGCTCCCGAACTATCGTACGAGCAGTACTTC	CASSLAPELSYEQYF
TRBV10-3	TRBJ2-7	-	-	TGTGCCATCAGTGGGGGGGGCGCGCCCTACGAGCAGTACTTC	CAISGGGAPYEQYF
TRBV20-1	TRBJ2-1	-	-	TGCAGTGCTAGAGATCCCCAGGGTTCTTCCTACAATGAGCAGTTCTTC	CSARDPQGSSYNEQFF